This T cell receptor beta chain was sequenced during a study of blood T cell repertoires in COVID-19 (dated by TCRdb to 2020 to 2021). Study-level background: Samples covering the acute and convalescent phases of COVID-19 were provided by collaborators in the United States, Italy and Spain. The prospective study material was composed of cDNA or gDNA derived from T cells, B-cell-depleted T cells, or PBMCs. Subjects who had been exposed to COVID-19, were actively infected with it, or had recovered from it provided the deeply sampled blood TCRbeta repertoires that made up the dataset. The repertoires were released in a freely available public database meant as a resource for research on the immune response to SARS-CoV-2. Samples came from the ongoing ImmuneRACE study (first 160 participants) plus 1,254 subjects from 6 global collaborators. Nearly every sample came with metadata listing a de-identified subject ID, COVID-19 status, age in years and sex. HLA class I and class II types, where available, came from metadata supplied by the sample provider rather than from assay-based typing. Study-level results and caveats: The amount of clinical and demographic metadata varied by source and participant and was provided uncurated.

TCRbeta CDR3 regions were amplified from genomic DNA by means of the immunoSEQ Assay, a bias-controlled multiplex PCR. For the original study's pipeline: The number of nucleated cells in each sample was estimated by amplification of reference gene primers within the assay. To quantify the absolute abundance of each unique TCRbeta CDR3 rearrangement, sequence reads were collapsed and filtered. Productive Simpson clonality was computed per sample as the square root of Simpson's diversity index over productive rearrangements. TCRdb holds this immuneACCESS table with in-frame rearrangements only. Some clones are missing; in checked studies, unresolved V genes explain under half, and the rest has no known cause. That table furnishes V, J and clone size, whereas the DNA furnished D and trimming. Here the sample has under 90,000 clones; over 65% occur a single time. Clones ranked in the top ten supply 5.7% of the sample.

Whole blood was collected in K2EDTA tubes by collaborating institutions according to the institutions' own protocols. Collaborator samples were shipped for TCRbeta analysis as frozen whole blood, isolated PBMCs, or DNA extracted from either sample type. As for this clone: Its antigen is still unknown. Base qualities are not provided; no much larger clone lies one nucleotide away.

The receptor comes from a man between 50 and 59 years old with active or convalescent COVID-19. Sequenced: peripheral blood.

CDR3 reads: CASSPTRVNNSPLHF. The DNA sequence reads TGTGCCAGCAGCCCAACCAGGGTAAACAATTCACCCCTCCACTTT. Rearrangement joined TRBV27 to TRBJ1-6, with a weak D call of TRBD1 (5 bases match). CDR1 MNHEY and CDR2 SMNVEV are derived from the germline V gene (reference sequence). The CDR3 has 15 amino acids, counting the end cysteine and phenylalanine. Just CDR3 DNA is preserved here, 45 bases in frame from base 1. V drops 6 bases and J drops 7 bases, leaving 16 bases in between.